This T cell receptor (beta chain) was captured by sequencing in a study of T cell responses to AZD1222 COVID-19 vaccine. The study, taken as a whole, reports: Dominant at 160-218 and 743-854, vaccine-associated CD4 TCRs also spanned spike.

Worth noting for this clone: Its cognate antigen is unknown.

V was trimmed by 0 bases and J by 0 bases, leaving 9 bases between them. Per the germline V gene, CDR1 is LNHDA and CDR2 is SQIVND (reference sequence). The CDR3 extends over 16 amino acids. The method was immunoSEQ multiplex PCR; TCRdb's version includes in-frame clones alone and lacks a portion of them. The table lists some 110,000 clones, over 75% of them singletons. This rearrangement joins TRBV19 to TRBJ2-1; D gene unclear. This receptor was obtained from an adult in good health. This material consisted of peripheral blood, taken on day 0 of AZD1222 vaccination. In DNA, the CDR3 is TGTGCCAGTAGTATAGATGTTTTGGGCTCCTACAATGAGCAGTTCTTC. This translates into CASSIDVLGSYNEQFF. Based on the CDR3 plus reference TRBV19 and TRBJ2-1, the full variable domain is DGGITQSPKYLFRKEGQNVTLSCEQNLNHDAMYWYRQDPGQGLRLIYYSQIVNDFQKGDIAEGYSVSREKKESFPLTVTSAQKNPTAFYLCASSIDVLGSYNEQFFGPGTRLTVL.